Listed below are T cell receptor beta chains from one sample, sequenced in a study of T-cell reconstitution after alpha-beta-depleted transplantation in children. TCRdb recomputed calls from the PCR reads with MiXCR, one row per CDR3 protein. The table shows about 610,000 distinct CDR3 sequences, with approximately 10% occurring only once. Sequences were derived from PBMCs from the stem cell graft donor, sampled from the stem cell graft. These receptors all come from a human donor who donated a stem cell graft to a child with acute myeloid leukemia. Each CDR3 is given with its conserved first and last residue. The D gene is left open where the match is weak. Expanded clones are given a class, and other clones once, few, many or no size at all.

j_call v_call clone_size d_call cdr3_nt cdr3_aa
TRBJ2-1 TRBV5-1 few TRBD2 TGCGCCAGCAGGGGGGGGTACAATGAGCAGTTCTTC CASRGGYNEQFF
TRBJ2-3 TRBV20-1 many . TGCAGTGCTAGACCCACAGATACGCAGTATTTT CSARPTDTQYF
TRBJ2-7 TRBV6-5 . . TGTGCCAGCAGTTACTCCCAGGCCCTGGGAGAGCAGTACTTC CASSYSQALGEQYF
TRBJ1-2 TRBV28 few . TGTGCCAGCAGGGGGCGCAGGGGAGGCGATTACGGCTACACCTTC CASRGRRGGDYGYTF
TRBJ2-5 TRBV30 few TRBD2 TGTGCCTGGAAAAGCGGGATGTACCAAGAGACCCAGTACTTC CAWKSGMYQETQYF
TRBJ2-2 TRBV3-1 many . TGTGCCAGCAGCCACGTCGGGGAGCTGTTTTTT CASSHVGELFF
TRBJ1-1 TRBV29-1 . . TGCAGCCTAACCAGGGGAGACACTGAAGCTTTCTTT CSLTRGDTEAFF
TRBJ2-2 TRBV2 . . TGTGCCACCCTACCGCAGGGGCTCAGTCAGGTCACCGGGGAGCTGTTTTTT CATLPQGLSQVTGELFF
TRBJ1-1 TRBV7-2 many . TGTGCCAGCAGTATCGGGGCAGGGAATTTGTACACTGAAGCTTTCTTT CASSIGAGNLYTEAFF
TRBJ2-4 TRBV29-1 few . TGCAGCGTTGAAGGGGGGCCCTGGCAGGGAGACATTCAGTACTTC CSVEGGPWQGDIQYF
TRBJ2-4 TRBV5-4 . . TGTGCCAGCAGCTTGGGGGCCCCTCCCAAAAACATTCAGTACTTC CASSLGAPPKNIQYF
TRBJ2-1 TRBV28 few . TGTGCCAGCAGGAGAGAGCGCGAAAGGCATGAGCAGTTCTTC CASRRERERHEQFF
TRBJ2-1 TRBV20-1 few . TGCAGTGCTAGAGATAGGGTCCTAGTGTTTGAGCAGTTCTTC CSARDRVLVFEQFF
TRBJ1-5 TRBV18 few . TGTGCCAGCTCCCCGACCGTATATCAGCCCCAGCATTTT CASSPTVYQPQHF
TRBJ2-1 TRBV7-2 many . TGTGCCAGCGGCTCCTTGGCTACCCAGTTCTTC CASGSLATQFF
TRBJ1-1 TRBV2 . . TGTGCCAGCAGTGTTAACGTCCGGGCTTTCTTT CASSVNVRAFF
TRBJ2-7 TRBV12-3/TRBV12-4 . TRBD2 TGTGCCAGCAGTCCCCAAGTAGGGCTAGCGGGAGGCTACGAGCAGTACTTC CASSPQVGLAGGYEQYF
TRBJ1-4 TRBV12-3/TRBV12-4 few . TGTGCCAAGGGGCCCGGGTTAGCAACTAATGAAAAACTGTTTTTT CAKGPGLATNEKLFF
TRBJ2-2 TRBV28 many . TGTGCCAGCAGTCGAGGGCCCGGGGAGCTGTTTTTT CASSRGPGELFF
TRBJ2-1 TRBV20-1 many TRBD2 TGCAGTGCTAGAGATGCGGGAGGGCCTTGGGAGCAGTTCTTC CSARDAGGPWEQFF
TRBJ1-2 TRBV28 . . TGTGCCAGCAGTTTCGCCGGGCGGAACTATGGCTACACCTTC CASSFAGRNYGYTF
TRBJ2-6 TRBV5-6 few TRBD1 TGTGCCAGCAGCCGACCCGGGACAGGGATTTCTGGGGCCAACGTCCTGACTTTC CASSRPGTGISGANVLTF
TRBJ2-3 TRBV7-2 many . TGTGCCAGCAGCTTAGTGGTGGAGACGCAGTATTTT CASSLVVETQYF
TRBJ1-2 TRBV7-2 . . TGTGCCAGCAGCTCATTACTGGACGGCTACACCTTC CASSSLLDGYTF
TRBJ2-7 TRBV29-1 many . TGCAGCGTTGGCCAGCTGGGGAACTACGAGCAGTACTTC CSVGQLGNYEQYF
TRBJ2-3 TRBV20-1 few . TGCAGTGCTGAGAGGACAGATACGCAGTATTTT CSAERTDTQYF